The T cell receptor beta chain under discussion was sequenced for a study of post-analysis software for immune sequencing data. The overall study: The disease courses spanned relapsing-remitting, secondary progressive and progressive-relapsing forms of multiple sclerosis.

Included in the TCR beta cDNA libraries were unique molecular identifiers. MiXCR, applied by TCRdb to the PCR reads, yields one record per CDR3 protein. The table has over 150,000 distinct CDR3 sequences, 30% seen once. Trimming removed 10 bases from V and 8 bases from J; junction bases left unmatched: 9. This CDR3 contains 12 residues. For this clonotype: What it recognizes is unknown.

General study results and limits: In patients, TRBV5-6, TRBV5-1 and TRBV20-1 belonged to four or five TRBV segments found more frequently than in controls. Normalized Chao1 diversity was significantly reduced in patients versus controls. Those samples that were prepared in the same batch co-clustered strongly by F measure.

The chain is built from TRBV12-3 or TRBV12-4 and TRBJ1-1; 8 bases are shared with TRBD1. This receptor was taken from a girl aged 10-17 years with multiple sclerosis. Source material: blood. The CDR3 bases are TGTGCCACCAGGGACAGGTTTTCGGAAGCTTTCTTT. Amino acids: CATRDRFSEAFF.